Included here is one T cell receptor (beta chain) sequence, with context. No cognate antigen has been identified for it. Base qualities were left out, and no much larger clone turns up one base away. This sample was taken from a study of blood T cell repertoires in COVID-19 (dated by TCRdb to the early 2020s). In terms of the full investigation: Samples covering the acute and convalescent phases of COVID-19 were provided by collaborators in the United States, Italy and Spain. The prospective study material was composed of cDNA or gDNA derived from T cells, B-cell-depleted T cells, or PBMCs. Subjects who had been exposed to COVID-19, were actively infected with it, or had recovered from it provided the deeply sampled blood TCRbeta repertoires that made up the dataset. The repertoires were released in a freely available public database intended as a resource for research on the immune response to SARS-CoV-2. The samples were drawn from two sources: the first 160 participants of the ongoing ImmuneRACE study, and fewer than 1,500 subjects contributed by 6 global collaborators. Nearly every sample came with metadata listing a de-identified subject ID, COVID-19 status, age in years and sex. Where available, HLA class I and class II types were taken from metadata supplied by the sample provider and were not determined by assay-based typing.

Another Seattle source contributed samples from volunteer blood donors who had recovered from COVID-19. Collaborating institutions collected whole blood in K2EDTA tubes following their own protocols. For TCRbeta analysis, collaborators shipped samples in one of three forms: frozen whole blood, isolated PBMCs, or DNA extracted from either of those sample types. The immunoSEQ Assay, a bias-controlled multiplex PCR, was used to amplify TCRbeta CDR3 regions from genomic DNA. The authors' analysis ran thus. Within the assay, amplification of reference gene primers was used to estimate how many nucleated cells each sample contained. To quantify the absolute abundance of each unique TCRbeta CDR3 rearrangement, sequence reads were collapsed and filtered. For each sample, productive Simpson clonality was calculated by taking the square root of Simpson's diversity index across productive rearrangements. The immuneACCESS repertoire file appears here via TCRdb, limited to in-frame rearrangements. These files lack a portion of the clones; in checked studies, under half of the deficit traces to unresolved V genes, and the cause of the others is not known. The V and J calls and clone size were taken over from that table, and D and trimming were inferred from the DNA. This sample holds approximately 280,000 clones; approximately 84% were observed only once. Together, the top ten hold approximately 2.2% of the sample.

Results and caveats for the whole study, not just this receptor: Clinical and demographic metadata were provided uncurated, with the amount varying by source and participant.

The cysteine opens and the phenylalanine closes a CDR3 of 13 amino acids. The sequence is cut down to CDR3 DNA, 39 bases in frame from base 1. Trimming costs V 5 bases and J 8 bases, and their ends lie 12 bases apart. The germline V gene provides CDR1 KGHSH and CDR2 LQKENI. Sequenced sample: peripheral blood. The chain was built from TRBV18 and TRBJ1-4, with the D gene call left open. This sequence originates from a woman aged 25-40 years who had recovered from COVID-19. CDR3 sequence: CASSNPFEEKLFF. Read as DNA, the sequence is TGTGCCAGCTCAAATCCGTTTGAGGAAAAACTGTTTTTT.